This T cell receptor (beta chain) was sequenced in a study of radiotherapy plus CTLA-4 blockade in lung cancer. Broader study findings: Early blood T cell clone changes and increased post-radiation serum interferon-beta were reportedly the strongest response predictors. Blood TCR clones of tumor origin expanded after radiotherapy plus ipilimumab.

Notes on this clone: Its antigen is not identified.

Profiling relied on immunoSEQ multiplex PCR, and the TCRdb table lists in-frame clones only, not all of them. The sample includes 1,300 to 1,500 clones, approximately 91% of them seen just once. Focal radiation plus CTLA-4 blockade with ipilimumab was given to patients with chemo-refractory metastatic non-small-cell lung cancer. Trimming pared 5 bases from V and 4 bases from J, leaving 11 bases between. The V gene's germline CDR1 is SEHNR and CDR2 FQNEAQ (reference sequence). CDR3 length equals 13 residues. This receptor was obtained from a human donor with non-small cell lung cancer who had a complete response to radiotherapy plus ipilimumab. This chain joins TRBV7-9 and TRBJ1-2; D not resolved. This specimen was tumor tissue, taken from a patient treated with radiotherapy plus ipilimumab. The CDR3 loop reads CASSERGIYGYTF. In DNA form, the CDR3 reads TGTGCCAGCAGCGAACGAGGAATCTATGGCTACACCTTC.